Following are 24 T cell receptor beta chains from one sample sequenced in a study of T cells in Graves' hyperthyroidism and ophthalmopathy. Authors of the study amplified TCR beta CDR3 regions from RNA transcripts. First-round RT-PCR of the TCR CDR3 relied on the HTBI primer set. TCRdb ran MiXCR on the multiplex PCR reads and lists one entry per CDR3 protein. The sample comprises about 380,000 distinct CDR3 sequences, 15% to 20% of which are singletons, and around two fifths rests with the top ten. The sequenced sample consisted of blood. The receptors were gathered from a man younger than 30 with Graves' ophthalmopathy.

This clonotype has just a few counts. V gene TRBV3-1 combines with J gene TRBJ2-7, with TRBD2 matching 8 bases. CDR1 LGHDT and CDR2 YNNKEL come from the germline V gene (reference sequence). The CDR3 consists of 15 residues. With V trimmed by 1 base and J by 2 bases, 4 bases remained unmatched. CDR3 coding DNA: TGTGCCAGCAGCCAAGTGACGGGGGGGCCCTACGAGCAGTACTTC. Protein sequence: CASSQVTGGPYEQYF.

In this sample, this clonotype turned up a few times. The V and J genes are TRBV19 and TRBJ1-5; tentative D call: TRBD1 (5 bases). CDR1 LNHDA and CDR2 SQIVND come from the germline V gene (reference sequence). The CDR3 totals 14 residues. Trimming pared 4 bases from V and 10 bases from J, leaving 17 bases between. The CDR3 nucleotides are TGTGCCAGTAGTACGACAGTGTCCATCAGCCCCCAGCATTTT. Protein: CASSTTVSISPQHF.

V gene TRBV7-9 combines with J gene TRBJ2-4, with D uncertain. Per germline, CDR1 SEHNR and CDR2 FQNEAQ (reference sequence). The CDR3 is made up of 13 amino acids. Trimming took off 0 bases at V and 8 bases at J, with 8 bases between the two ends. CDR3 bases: TGTGCCAGCAGCTTAGCTAGGGTGGACATTCAGTACTTC. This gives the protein CASSLARVDIQYF.

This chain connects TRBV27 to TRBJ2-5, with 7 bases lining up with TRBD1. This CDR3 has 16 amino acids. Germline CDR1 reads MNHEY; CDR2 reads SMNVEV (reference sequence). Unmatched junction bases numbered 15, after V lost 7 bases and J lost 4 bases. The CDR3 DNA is TGTGCCAGCAAAGGTCGGGCAGGGGGACCCGGAGAGACCCAGTACTTC. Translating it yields CASKGRAGGPGETQYF.

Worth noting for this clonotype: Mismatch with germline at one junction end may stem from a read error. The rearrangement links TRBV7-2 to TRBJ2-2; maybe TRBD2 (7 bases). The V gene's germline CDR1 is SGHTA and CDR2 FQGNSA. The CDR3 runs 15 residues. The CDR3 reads CASNLARGGTGELFF. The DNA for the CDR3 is TGTGCCAGCAACTTAGCGAGGGGGGGGACCGGGGAGCTGTTTTTT.

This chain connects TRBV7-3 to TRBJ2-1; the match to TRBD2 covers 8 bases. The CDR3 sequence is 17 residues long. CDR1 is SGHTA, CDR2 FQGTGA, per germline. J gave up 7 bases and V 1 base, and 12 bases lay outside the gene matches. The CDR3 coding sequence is TGTGCCAGCAGCTTAAGCCCCGGGGGGGCCTATCGTAATGAGCAGTTCTTC. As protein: CASSLSPGGAYRNEQFF.

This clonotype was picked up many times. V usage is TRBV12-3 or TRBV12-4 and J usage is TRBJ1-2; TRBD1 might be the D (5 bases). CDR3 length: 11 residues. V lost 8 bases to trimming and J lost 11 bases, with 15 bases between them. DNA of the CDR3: TGTGCCAGCGCAGGGTTGTATTCTTACACCTTC. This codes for CASAGLYSYTF.

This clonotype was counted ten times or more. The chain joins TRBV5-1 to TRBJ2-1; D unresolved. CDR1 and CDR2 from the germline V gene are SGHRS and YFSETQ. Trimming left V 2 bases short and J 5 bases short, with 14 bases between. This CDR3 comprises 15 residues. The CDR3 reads CASSFAPGPDNEQFF. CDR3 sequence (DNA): TGCGCCAGCAGCTTCGCACCCGGGCCTGACAATGAGCAGTTCTTC. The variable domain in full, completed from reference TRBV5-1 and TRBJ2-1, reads KAGVTQTPRYLIKTRGQQVTLSCSPISGHRSVSWYQQTPGQGLQFLFEYFSETQRNKGNFPGRFSGRQFSNSRSEMNVSTLELGDSALYLCASSFAPGPDNEQFFGPGTRLTVL.

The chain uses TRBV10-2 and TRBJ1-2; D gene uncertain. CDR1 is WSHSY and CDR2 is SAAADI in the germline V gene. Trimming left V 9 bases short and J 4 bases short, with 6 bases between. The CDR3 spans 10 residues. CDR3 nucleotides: TGCGCCAGATCAGGCTATGGCTACACCTTC. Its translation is CARSGYGYTF.

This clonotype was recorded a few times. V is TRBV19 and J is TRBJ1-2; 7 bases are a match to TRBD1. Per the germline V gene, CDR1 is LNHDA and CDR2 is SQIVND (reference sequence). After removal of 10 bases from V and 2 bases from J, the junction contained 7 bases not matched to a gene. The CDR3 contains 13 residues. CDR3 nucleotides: TGTGCCACCTACGCCAGGGGGAACTATGGCTACACCTTC. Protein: CATYARGNYGYTF.

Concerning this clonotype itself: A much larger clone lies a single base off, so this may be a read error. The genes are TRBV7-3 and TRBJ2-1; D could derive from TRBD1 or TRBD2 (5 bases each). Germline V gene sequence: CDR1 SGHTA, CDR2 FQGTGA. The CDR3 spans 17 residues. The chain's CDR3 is CASSPSTPGPSYNGQFF. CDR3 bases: TGTGCCAGCAGCCCTTCTACCCCGGGACCCAGCTACAATGGGCAGTTCTTC.

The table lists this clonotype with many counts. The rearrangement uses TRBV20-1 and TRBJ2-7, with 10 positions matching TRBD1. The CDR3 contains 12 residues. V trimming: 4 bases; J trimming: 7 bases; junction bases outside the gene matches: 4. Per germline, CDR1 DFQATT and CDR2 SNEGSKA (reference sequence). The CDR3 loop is CSAMGQGKEQYF. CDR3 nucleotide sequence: TGCAGTGCTATGGGACAGGGGAAAGAGCAGTACTTC.

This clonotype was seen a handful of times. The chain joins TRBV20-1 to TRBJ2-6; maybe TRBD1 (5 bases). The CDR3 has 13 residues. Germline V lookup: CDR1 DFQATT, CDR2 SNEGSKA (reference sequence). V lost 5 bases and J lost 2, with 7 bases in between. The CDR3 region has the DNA TGCAGTGCTCTCAGGGCTGGGGCCAACGTCCTGACTTTC. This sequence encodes CSALRAGANVLTF.

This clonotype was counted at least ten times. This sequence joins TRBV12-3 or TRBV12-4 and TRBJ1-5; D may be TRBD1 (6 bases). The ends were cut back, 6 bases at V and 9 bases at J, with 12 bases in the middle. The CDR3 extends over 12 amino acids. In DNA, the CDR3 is TGTGCCAGCAGGCGCGGACAGCCGCCCCAGCATTTT. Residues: CASRRGQPPQHF.

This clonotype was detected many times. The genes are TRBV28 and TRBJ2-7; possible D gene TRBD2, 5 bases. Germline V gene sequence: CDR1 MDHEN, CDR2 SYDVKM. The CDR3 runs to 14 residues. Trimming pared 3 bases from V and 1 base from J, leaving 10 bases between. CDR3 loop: CASSFPGDSYEQYF. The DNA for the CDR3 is TGTGCCAGCAGTTTCCCCGGGGATTCCTACGAGCAGTACTTC.

The CDR3 loop reads CASSLSASGLQETQYF. CDR3 bases: TGTGCCAGCAGCTTGTCCGCCTCGGGGCTCCAAGAGACCCAGTACTTC. The V gene is TRBV7-2, the J gene TRBJ2-5; D tentatively reads TRBD1 or TRBD2 (5 bases each). The germline CDR1 and CDR2 sequences are SGHTA and FQGNSA. V gave up 3 bases and J gave up 1 base, with 15 bases separating them. The CDR3 extends over 16 amino acids.

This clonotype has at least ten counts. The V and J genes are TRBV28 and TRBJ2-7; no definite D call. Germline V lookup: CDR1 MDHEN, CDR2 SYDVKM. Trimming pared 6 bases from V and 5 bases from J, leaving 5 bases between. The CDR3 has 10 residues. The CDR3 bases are TGTGCCAGCAGGGATAACGAGCAGTACTTC. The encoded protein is CASRDNEQYF.

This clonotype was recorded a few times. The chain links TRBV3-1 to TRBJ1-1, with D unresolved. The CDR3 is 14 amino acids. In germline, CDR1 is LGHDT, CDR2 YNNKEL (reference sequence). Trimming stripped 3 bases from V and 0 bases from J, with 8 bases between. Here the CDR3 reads CASSHGLLNTEAFF. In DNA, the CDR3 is TGTGCCAGCAGCCACGGTCTTTTGAACACTGAAGCTTTCTTT. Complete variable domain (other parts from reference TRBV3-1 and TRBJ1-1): DTAVSQTPKYLVTQMGNDKSIKCEQNLGHDTMYWYKQDSKKFLKIMFSYNNKELIINETVPNRFSPKSPDKAHLNLHINSLELGDSAVYFCASSHGLLNTEAFFGQGTRLTVV.

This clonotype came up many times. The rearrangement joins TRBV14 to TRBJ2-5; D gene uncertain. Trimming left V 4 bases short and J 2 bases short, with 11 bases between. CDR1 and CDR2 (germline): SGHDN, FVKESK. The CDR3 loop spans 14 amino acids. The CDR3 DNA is TGTGCCAGCAGCCCGCTCGATATACAAGAGACCCAGTACTTC. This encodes CASSPLDIQETQYF.

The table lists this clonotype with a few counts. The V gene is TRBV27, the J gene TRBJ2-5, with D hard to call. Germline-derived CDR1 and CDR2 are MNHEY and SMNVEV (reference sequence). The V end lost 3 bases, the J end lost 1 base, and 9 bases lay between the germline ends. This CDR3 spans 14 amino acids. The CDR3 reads CASSFGLGQETQYF. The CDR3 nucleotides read TGTGCCAGCAGTTTCGGGCTAGGCCAAGAGACCCAGTACTTC.

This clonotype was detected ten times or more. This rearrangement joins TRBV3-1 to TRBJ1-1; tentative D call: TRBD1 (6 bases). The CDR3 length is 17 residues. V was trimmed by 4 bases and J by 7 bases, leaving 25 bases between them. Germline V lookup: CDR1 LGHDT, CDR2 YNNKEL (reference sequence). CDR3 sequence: CASSPRTLGSRDIEAFF. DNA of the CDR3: TGTGCCAGCAGCCCACGCACGCTCGGATCCCGGGACATTGAAGCTTTCTTT. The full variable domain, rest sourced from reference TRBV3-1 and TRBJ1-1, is DTAVSQTPKYLVTQMGNDKSIKCEQNLGHDTMYWYKQDSKKFLKIMFSYNNKELIINETVPNRFSPKSPDKAHLNLHINSLELGDSAVYFCASSPRTLGSRDIEAFFGQGTRLTVV.

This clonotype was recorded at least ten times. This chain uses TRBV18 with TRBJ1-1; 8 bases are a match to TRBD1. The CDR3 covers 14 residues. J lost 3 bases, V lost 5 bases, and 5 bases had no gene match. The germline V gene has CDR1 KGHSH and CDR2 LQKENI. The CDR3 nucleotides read TGTGCCAGCTCAACCCAGGGGGCGTACACTGAAGCTTTCTTT. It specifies CASSTQGAYTEAFF.

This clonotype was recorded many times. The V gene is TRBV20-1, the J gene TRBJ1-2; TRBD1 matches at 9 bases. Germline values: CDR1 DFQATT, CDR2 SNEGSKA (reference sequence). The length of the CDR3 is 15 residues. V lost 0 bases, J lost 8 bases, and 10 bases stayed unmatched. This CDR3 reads CSARDRGTGIRGYTF. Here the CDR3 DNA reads TGCAGTGCTAGAGATCGCGGGACAGGGATTCGGGGCTACACCTTC.

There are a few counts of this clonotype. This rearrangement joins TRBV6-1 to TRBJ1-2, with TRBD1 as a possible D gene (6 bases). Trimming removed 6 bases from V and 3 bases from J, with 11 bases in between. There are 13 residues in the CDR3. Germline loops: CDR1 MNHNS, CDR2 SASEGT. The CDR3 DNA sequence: TGTGCCAGCAGAGGACAGTCTTACTATGGCTACACCTTC. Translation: CASRGQSYYGYTF.